Presented here are 14 T cell receptor beta chains from one specimen sequenced in a study of Ad26.COV2.S vaccination and SARS-CoV-2 variants. Treatment described: about 20 received Ad26.COV2.S at low or high dose, single or two shots; about five received placebo; per-sample allocation not given. The investigators took samples on day 63 after the first vaccine or placebo injection. Libraries were prepared by immunoSEQ multiplex PCR; TCRdb keeps only in-frame clonotypes and omits some of them. There are about 680,000 clones in the sample; more than 80% occur only once, and over 1.3% lies in the top ten. Sequencing was performed on peripheral blood, taken in a trial of Ad26.COV2.S vaccine versus placebo. The receptors derive from a person between 18 and 59 years old who received the Ad26.COV2.S COVID-19 vaccine or a placebo.

This clone was seen once. The chain links TRBV18 to TRBJ1-2, with D perhaps matching TRBD1 (5 bases). Trimming took off 6 bases at V and 5 bases at J, with 13 bases between the two ends. Germline values: CDR1 KGHSH, CDR2 LQKENI. The CDR3 is 13 amino acids. In DNA, the CDR3 is TGTGCCAGCTCGTCAGGGTCTCATTATGGCTACACCTTC. Translation: CASSSGSHYGYTF.

This clone has more than one count but fewer than ten. The rearrangement joins TRBV4-3 to TRBJ2-7; 7 bases fit TRBD2. The germline CDR1 and CDR2 sequences are LGHNA and YSLEER. V shed 1 base, J shed 6 bases, and the junction held 6 bases outside the gene matches. The CDR3 has 14 residues. CDR3 nucleotide sequence: TGCGCCAGCAGCCAAGGCAGGGAGGGGAGCGAGCAGTACTTC. Its translation: CASSQGREGSEQYF.

The V gene is TRBV3-1 (or the pseudogene TRBV3-2), the J gene TRBJ2-7; TRBD1 or TRBD2 may be the D gene (5 bases each). Germline lookup yields CDR1 LGHDT and CDR2 YNNKEL (reference sequence). Trimming took 0 bases from V and 4 from J, leaving 13 bases between them. The CDR3 sequence is 15 residues long. The CDR3, as DNA: TGTGCCAGCAGCCAAGAAATCGGGACCCCGTACGAGCAGTACTTC. This translates into CASSQEIGTPYEQYF.

This clone was detected only a few times. The gene calls are TRBV6-5 and TRBJ1-1, with unresolved D. Trimming shortened V by 4 bases and J by 5 bases, and 8 bases separated the two germline ends. This CDR3 has 12 amino acids. CDR1 and CDR2 from the germline V gene are MNHEY and SVGAGI. The CDR3 sequence is CASSSPGTEAFF. CDR3 nucleotides: TGTGCCAGCAGTTCACCGGGAACTGAAGCTTTCTTT.

The sample holds a few counts of this clone. For the CDR3, the DNA is TGTGCCAGCAGCCAAGATGGTTCGGGGGCCCTCCACTTT. Amino acid sequence: CASSQDGSGALHF. This chain links TRBV3-1 (or the pseudogene TRBV3-2) with TRBJ1-6; D might be TRBD1 (5 bases). V gave up 0 bases and J gave up 14 bases, with 11 bases separating them. The CDR3 covers 13 residues. The germline gives CDR1 LGHDT, CDR2 YNNKEL (reference sequence).

The chain combines TRBV3-1 (or the pseudogene TRBV3-2) with TRBJ1-2; tentative D call: TRBD1 (5 bases). The V end was cut by 0 bases, the J end by 2 bases, with 10 bases between. CDR1 is LGHDT and CDR2 is YNNKEL in the germline V gene (reference sequence). The CDR3 has 15 amino acids. CDR3 in amino acids: CASSQDVTANYGYTF. The CDR3 coding sequence is TGTGCCAGCAGCCAAGATGTGACAGCCAACTATGGCTACACCTTC.

The chain joins TRBV14 to TRBJ2-7; D may be TRBD2 (6 bases). The CDR3 extends over 13 amino acids. Germline V CDR1 and CDR2: SGHDN, FVKESK. V lost 0 bases and J lost 3, with 6 bases in between. The CDR3 spells CASSQEGGYEQYF. The CDR3 DNA is TGTGCCAGCAGCCAAGAGGGAGGCTACGAGCAGTACTTC. Full variable domain (remainder filled in from reference TRBV14 and TRBJ2-7): EAGVTQFPSHSVIEKGQTVTLRCDPISGHDNLYWYRRVMGKEIKFLLHFVKESKQDESGMPNNRFLAERTGGTYSTLKVQPAELEDSGVYFCASSQEGGYEQYFGPGTRLTVT.

V is TRBV19 and J is TRBJ2-2; D possibly corresponds to TRBD2 (6 bases). Germline V gene sequence: CDR1 LNHDA, CDR2 SQIVND (reference sequence). This CDR3 comprises 15 residues. Trimming shortened V by 3 bases and J by 4 bases, and 12 bases separated the two germline ends. For the CDR3, the DNA is TGTGCCAGTAGTATCGTTCTAGCGTCCACCGGGGAGCTGTTTTTT. Translated, it gives CASSIVLASTGELFF.

The V call is TRBV5-1, the J call TRBJ2-2, with 9 bases fitting TRBD1. This CDR3 is built from 16 residues. Germline CDR1 reads SGHRS; CDR2 reads YFSETQ. J gave up 4 bases and V 4 bases, and 8 bases lay outside the gene matches. In DNA form, the CDR3 reads TGCGCCAGCAGCATCGGGACAGGGATAGGCACCGGGGAGCTGTTTTTT. Amino acid sequence: CASSIGTGIGTGELFF.

The V call is TRBV10-2, the J call TRBJ1-2, with D hard to call. Trimming took off 5 bases at V and 3 bases at J, with 10 bases between the two ends. The CDR3 covers 13 residues. Germline lookup yields CDR1 WSHSY and CDR2 SAAADI. The CDR3, as DNA: TGCGCCAGCAGTTATACACCTCACTATGGCTACACCTTC. It specifies CASSYTPHYGYTF.

The rearrangement uses TRBV3-1 (or the pseudogene TRBV3-2) and TRBJ2-1; D unresolved. The CDR3 is 14 residues long. CDR1 is LGHDT, CDR2 YNNKEL, per germline (reference sequence). The V gene lost 2 bases and the J gene lost 2 bases, with 7 bases spanning the gap. This CDR3 reads CASSQNPPYNEQFF. The CDR3 nucleotides are TGTGCCAGCAGCCAAAACCCCCCCTACAATGAGCAGTTCTTC.

This clone appeared a few times. The chain couples TRBV11-2 to TRBJ2-7; TRBD1 or TRBD2 may be the D gene (5 bases each). V gave up 4 bases and J gave up 3 bases, with 16 bases separating them. Germline-derived CDR1 and CDR2 are SGHAT and FQNNGV. This CDR3 is 15 amino acids long. The CDR3 is CASSSRDRVIYEQYF. The CDR3 DNA is TGTGCCAGCAGCTCCCGGGACCGAGTTATCTACGAGCAGTACTTC.

The chain joins TRBV11-2 to TRBJ2-7; D is unresolved. This CDR3 is 13 amino acids long. CDR1 and CDR2 (germline): SGHAT, FQNNGV. Trimming took off 1 base at V and 4 bases at J, with 8 bases between the two ends. CDR3 sequence reads: CASSLATDYEQYF. CDR3 sequence (DNA): TGTGCCAGCAGCTTAGCCACAGATTACGAGCAGTACTTC.

The chain uses TRBV19 and TRBJ2-5; possible D gene TRBD2, 6 bases. Germline-derived CDR1 and CDR2 are LNHDA and SQIVND (reference sequence). The length of the CDR3 is 15 residues. Trimming stripped 3 bases from V and 1 base from J, with 12 bases between. The CDR3, as DNA: TGTGCCAGTAGTATCGTTCGGGGAGGCCAAGAGACCCAGTACTTC. It specifies CASSIVRGGQETQYF.